Listed below are T cell receptor beta chains from one sample, sequenced in a study of cytomegalovirus exposure and HLA in healthy donors. Measured with immunoSEQ multiplex PCR; TCRdb has only the in-frame clones, and not every one. Here the sample table reports 150,000 to 200,000 clones. Material for sequencing was PBMCs. The receptors were sampled from a woman aged 55-75 years in good health and CMV-seronegative. Both conserved end residues are part of each CDR3. A D gene is named only where the DNA matches it firmly.

cdr3_nt	cdr3_aa	cdr3_length	j_call	v_call	d_call
TGCGCCAGCAGCTTGGGGAAGTCGGGGGCTGGAAACACCATATATTTT	CASSLGKSGAGNTIYF	16	TRBJ1-3	TRBV5-1	-
TGTGCCAGCAGTCCCTCGACAGGGGAAGCTAACTATGGCTACACCTTC	CASSPSTGEANYGYTF	16	TRBJ1-2	TRBV27	TRBD1
TGCGCCAGCAGGGGACTAGCGGGAGATGTGGAGCAGTTCTTC	CASRGLAGDVEQFF	14	TRBJ2-1	TRBV5-1	TRBD2
TGTGCCAGCAGCGCCTCTAGCTTCTTGAATCAGCCCCAGCATTTT	CASSASSFLNQPQHF	15	TRBJ1-5	TRBV5-5	-
TGTGCCAGCAGCGCTTCGACAGGGGACACCGGGGAGCTGTTTTTT	CASSASTGDTGELFF	15	TRBJ2-2	TRBV7-6	TRBD1
TGTGCTAGTGGTTCCCTAAGAGGTCAGCCCCAGCATTTT	CASGSLRGQPQHF	13	TRBJ1-5	TRBV12-5	-
TGCGCCAGCAGCTTTGGTACTAGCGGACAATACGAGCAGTACTTC	CASSFGTSGQYEQYF	15	TRBJ2-7	TRBV5-1	TRBD2
TGTGCCATCAGTGAGCTTTACGAGCGAGAGGAGCAGTACTTC	CAISELYEREEQYF	14	TRBJ2-7	TRBV10-3	-
TGTGCCAGCAGCTTAGACGGGGGCGAGCAGTACTTC	CASSLDGGEQYF	12	TRBJ2-7	TRBV7-9	-
TGCGCCAGCAGCCAAACTCAGGTAGCCAAAAACATTCAGTACTTC	CASSQTQVAKNIQYF	15	TRBJ2-4	TRBV4-1	-
TGTGCCAGCAGTTCCCTTGGGGAGCAGGCGCAAGAGACCCAGTACTTC	CASSSLGEQAQETQYF	16	TRBJ2-5	TRBV7-9	-